The 17 T cell receptor beta chains below were found in one sample sequenced in a study of T cells in Graves' hyperthyroidism and ophthalmopathy. From RNA transcripts, TCR beta CDR3 regions were amplified. During a first-round RT-PCR of the TCR CDR3, the HTBI primer set was used. TCRdb itself ran the multiplex PCR reads through MiXCR, one entry per CDR3 protein. The sample shows 150,000 or so distinct CDR3 sequences, around 8.9% of them seen only once. The sequenced sample was blood. The receptors derive from a woman aged 18-29 years with Graves' hyperthyroidism that later progressed to Graves' ophthalmopathy.

This clonotype was detected once. This chain joins TRBV7-9 and TRBJ2-5; 7 bases line up with TRBD2. CDR1 and CDR2 from the germline V gene are SEHNR and FQNEAQ (reference sequence). CDR3 length equals 16 residues. After removal of 7 bases from V and 1 base from J, the junction contained 12 bases not matched to a gene. CDR3 bases: TGTGCCAGCACCTGGTTGGGGACTAACATCCAAGAGACCCAGTACTTC. Translation: CASTWLGTNIQETQYF. Full variable domain (outside the CDR3, taken from reference TRBV7-9 and TRBJ2-5): DTGVSQNPRHKITKRGQNVTFRCDPISEHNRLYWYRQTLGQGPEFLTYFQNEAQLEKSRLLSDRFSAERPKGSFSTLEIQRTEQGDSAMYLCASTWLGTNIQETQYFGPGTRLLVL.

The table lists this clonotype with many counts. The genes are TRBV6-1 and TRBJ2-1; 14 bases agree with TRBD2. This CDR3 is 14 amino acids long. V was pared by 6 bases and J by 7 bases, with 2 bases of the junction left unmatched. The germline gives CDR1 MNHNS, CDR2 SASEGT. The CDR3 coding sequence is TGTGCCAGCAGGGGACTAGCGGGAGTAAATGAGCAGTTCTTC. It specifies CASRGLAGVNEQFF.

The chain links TRBV5-1 to TRBJ2-1; TRBD2 matches at 9 bases. In germline, CDR1 is SGHRS, CDR2 YFSETQ. J was trimmed by 3 bases and V by 7 bases; bases with no gene match: 5. The CDR3 sequence is 14 residues long. CDR3 sequence: CASAGLASYNEQFF. The CDR3 nucleotides are TGCGCCAGCGCGGGACTAGCTAGCTACAATGAGCAGTTCTTC.

This clonotype was seen ten or more times. V gene TRBV7-2 combines with J gene TRBJ2-1; TRBD2 is a possible D gene (6 bases). The CDR3 runs 15 residues. Trimming left V 1 base short and J 2 bases short, with 9 bases between. Germline loops: CDR1 SGHTA, CDR2 FQGNSA. CDR3 bases: TGTGCCAGCAGCTTAGGCACTAGCACCTACAATGAGCAGTTCTTC. Translated, it gives CASSLGTSTYNEQFF.

V is TRBV15 and J is TRBJ2-7; 10 nucleotides align to TRBD2. The CDR3 has 18 residues. CDR1 LNHNV and CDR2 YYDKDF come from the germline V gene (reference sequence). J lost 0 bases, V lost 0 bases, and 8 bases had no gene match. CDR3 in amino acids: CATSRDVSGRLISYEQYF. The DNA of the CDR3 is TGTGCCACCAGCAGAGATGTTAGCGGGAGGCTCATCTCCTACGAGCAGTACTTC.

This clonotype was detected many times. The V gene is TRBV20-1, the J gene TRBJ2-7, with TRBD1 identical over 8 bases. The CDR3 runs to 18 residues. V was pared by 5 bases and J by 0 bases, with 18 bases of the junction left unmatched. Germline V gives CDR1 DFQATT, CDR2 SNEGSKA (reference sequence). CDR3 DNA sequence: TGCAGTGCTTTTCCGATACACCCGACAGGGGAAGGCTCCTACGAGCAGTACTTC. Protein: CSAFPIHPTGEGSYEQYF.

Many counts were recorded for this clonotype. This sequence joins TRBV3-1 and TRBJ2-5; TRBD2 might be the D (5 bases). The germline V gene has CDR1 LGHDT and CDR2 YNNKEL (reference sequence). Trimming cost V 0 bases and J 5 bases, with 16 bases left between them. This CDR3 is 16 amino acids long. CDR3 region: CASSQEVVAGGETQYF. Here the CDR3 DNA reads TGTGCCAGCAGCCAAGAAGTGGTGGCGGGCGGCGAGACCCAGTACTTC.

The chain combines TRBV4-2 with TRBJ2-4; 7 bases map to TRBD1. The CDR3 sequence is 16 residues long. V gave up 1 base and J gave up 0 bases; unmatched junction bases: 3. Germline V lookup: CDR1 LGHNA, CDR2 YNFKEQ. CDR3: CASSQVTGVAKNIQYF. The CDR3 DNA is TGTGCCAGCAGCCAAGTCACAGGGGTAGCCAAAAACATTCAGTACTTC.

The chain carries TRBV7-8 and TRBJ2-7, with D possibly matching TRBD1 (6 bases). This CDR3 comprises 14 residues. CDR1 is SGHVS and CDR2 is FQNEAQ in the germline V gene. Trimming took off 4 bases at V and 1 base at J, with 11 bases between the two ends. CDR3: CASSSGTPSYEQYF. The CDR3 bases are TGTGCCAGCAGCTCGGGGACACCGTCCTACGAGCAGTACTTC.

In this sample, this clonotype turned up many times. The V gene is TRBV2, the J gene TRBJ1-1, with 7 bases identical to TRBD1. Germline trimming cut 6 bases from V and 6 bases from J; bases unmatched to any gene: 10. CDR3 size: 14 residues. CDR1 is SNHLY, CDR2 FYNNEI, per germline. This CDR3 is CASSYSGGSAEAFF. The CDR3 DNA follows: TGTGCCAGCAGCTACTCAGGGGGGTCCGCTGAAGCTTTCTTT.

The V call is TRBV5-4, the J call TRBJ1-1, with D unclear. Deletions cut 1 base from V and 4 bases from J, with 20 bases between. CDR1 is SGHNT and CDR2 is YYREEE in the germline V gene (reference sequence). There are 17 residues in the CDR3. The CDR3 spells CASSLFFRTEGATEAFF. As DNA, the CDR3 is TGTGCCAGCAGCTTGTTTTTTAGAACAGAGGGAGCCACTGAAGCTTTCTTT.

The chain combines TRBV5-1 with TRBJ2-4, with 7 bases identical to TRBD1. Per the germline V gene, CDR1 is SGHRS and CDR2 is YFSETQ. J gave up 6 bases and V 4 bases, and 7 bases lay outside the gene matches. The length of the CDR3 is 14 residues. The CDR3 DNA reads TGCGCCAGCAGCGTGGGACAGCAGTTAAACATTCAGTACTTC. Translation: CASSVGQQLNIQYF.

This clonotype was counted many times. The rearrangement links TRBV29-1 to TRBJ2-5, with D tentatively TRBD1 (6 bases). The CDR3 is 14 residues long. The germline gives CDR1 SQVTM, CDR2 ANQGSEA. Trimming left V 5 bases short and J 1 base short, with 14 bases between. The CDR3 loop is CSVSRTATQETQYF. CDR3 in DNA: TGCAGCGTTTCCCGGACAGCAACCCAAGAGACCCAGTACTTC.

The table lists this clonotype with many counts. The V call is TRBV3-1, the J call TRBJ1-2; D may be TRBD1 (6 bases). The CDR3 contains 18 residues. Germline V gives CDR1 LGHDT, CDR2 YNNKEL (reference sequence). The V end was cut by 1 base, the J end by 4 bases, with 22 bases between. The CDR3 DNA reads TGTGCCAGCAGCCAAGCGTGGACAGTGGGGGCTACCTCCTATGGCTACACCTTC. Its protein product is CASSQAWTVGATSYGYTF.

This clonotype has a count of ten or more. The rearrangement joins TRBV20-1 to TRBJ1-3; D may be TRBD1 (5 bases). The CDR3 covers 12 residues. Germline CDR1 and CDR2: DFQATT and SNEGSKA (reference sequence). V lost 3 bases to trimming and J lost 7 bases, with 10 bases between them. The CDR3 DNA follows: TGCAGTGCTAGCGATCGGGGGAACACCATATATTTT. The encoded protein is CSASDRGNTIYF.

This clonotype has only a few counts. The gene calls are TRBV20-1 and TRBJ2-3, with 14 bases that match TRBD2. The CDR3 covers 16 residues. J was trimmed by 2 bases and V by 5 bases; bases with no gene match: 6. Per the germline V gene, CDR1 is DFQATT and CDR2 is SNEGSKA (reference sequence). In DNA, the CDR3 is TGCAGTGCTTTTGGGACTAGCGGGGGTGTCACAGATACGCAGTATTTT. Translated, it gives CSAFGTSGGVTDTQYF.

The V gene is TRBV19, the J gene TRBJ1-6, with TRBD1 as a possible D gene (5 bases). Germline CDR1 LNHDA, CDR2 SQIVND (reference sequence). This CDR3 comprises 20 residues. V lost 3 bases, J lost 5 bases, and 26 bases lay in between. The CDR3 here is CASSIQGGDLRKAHNSPLHF. The CDR3 DNA sequence: TGTGCCAGTAGTATCCAAGGAGGGGATCTTAGGAAGGCCCATAATTCACCCCTCCACTTT. Full variable domain (remainder filled in from reference TRBV19 and TRBJ1-6): DGGITQSPKYLFRKEGQNVTLSCEQNLNHDAMYWYRQDPGQGLRLIYYSQIVNDFQKGDIAEGYSVSREKKESFPLTVTSAQKNPTAFYLCASSIQGGDLRKAHNSPLHFGNGTRLTVT.